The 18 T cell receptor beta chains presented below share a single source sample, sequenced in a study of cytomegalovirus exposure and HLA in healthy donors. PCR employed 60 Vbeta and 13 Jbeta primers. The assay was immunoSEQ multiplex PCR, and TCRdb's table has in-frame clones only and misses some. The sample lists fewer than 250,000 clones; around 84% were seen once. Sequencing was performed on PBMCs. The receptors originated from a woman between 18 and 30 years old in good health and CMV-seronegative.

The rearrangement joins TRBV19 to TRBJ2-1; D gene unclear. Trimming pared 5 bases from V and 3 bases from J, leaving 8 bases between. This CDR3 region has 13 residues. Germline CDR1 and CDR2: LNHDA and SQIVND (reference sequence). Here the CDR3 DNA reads TGTGCCAGTAGTGTCTACTACTACAATGAGCAGTTCTTC. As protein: CASSVYYYNEQFF. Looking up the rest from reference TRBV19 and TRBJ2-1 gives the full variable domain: DGGITQSPKYLFRKEGQNVTLSCEQNLNHDAMYWYRQDPGQGLRLIYYSQIVNDFQKGDIAEGYSVSREKKESFPLTVTSAQKNPTAFYLCASSVYYYNEQFFGPGTRLTVL.

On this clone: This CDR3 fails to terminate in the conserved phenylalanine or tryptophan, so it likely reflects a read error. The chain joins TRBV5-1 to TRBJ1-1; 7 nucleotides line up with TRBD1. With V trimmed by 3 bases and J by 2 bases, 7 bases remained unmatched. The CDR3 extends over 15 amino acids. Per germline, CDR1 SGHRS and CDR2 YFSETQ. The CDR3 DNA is TGCGCCAGCAGCTCCATGGGACAGCCCAACACTGAAGCTTTCGTT. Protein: CASSSMGQPNTEAFV.

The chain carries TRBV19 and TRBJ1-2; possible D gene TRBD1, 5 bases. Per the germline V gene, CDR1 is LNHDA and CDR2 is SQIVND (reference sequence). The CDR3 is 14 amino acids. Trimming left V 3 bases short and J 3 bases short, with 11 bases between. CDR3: CASSIQGVHYGYTF. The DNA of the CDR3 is TGTGCCAGTAGTATTCAGGGCGTGCACTATGGCTACACCTTC.

Written as DNA, the CDR3 is TGTGCCAGCAGGGTGGACACGGGTGAGAACGAGCAGTACTTC. Protein sequence: CASRVDTGENEQYF. The genes are TRBV2 and TRBJ2-7; D might be TRBD1 (5 bases). Trimming pared 6 bases from V and 5 bases from J, leaving 17 bases between. From germline, CDR1 is SNHLY and CDR2 FYNNEI. CDR3 length: 14 amino acids.

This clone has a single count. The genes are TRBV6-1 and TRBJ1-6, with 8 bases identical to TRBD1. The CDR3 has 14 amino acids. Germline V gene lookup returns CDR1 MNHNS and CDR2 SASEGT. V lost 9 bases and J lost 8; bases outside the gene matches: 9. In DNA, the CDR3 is TGTGCCAGTCTCCTGACAGGGGCGGATTCACCCCTCCACTTT. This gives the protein CASLLTGADSPLHF.

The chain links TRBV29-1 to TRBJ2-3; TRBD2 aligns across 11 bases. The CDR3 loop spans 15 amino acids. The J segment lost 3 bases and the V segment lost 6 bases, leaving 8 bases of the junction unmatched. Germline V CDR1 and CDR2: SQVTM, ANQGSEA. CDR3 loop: CSVTPGLAVTDTQYF. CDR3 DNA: TGCAGCGTCACTCCGGGACTAGCGGTTACAGATACGCAGTATTTT.

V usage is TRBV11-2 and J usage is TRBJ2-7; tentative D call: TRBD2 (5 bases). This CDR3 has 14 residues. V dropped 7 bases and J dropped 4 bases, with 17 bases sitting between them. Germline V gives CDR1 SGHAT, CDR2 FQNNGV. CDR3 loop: CASTPGTSLYEQYF. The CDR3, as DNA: TGTGCCAGCACCCCCGGCACTAGTTTATACGAGCAGTACTTC.

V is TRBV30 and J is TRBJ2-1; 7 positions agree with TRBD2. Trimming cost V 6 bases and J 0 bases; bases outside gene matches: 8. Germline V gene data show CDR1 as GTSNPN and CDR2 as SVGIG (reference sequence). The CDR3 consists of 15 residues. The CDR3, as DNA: TGTGCCTGTAAAATAGCGGGCCTCTCCTACAATGAGCAGTTCTTC. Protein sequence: CACKIAGLSYNEQFF.

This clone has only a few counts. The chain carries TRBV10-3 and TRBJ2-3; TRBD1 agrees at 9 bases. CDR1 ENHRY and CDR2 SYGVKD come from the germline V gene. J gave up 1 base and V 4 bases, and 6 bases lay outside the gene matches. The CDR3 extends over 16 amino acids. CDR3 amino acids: CAISGGTGRGTDTQYF. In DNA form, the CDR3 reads TGTGCCATCAGTGGGGGGACAGGGAGGGGCACAGATACGCAGTATTTT.

The CDR3, as DNA: TGTGCCAGCAGTGAACTCTCAGGGCGAGAGACCCAGTACTTC. Encoded protein: CASSELSGRETQYF. The chain links TRBV2 to TRBJ2-5; a weak D match, TRBD1 (5 bases). The CDR3 is 14 residues long. Germline V CDR1 and CDR2: SNHLY, FYNNEI. Trimming left V 2 bases short and J 4 bases short, with 11 bases between.

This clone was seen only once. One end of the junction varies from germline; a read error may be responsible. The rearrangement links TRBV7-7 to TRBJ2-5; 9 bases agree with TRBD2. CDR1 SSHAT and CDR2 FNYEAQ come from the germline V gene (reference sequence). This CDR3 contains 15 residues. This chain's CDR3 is CASSLGGTSRETQYF. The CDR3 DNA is TGTGCTAGCAGCTTAGGAGGGACTAGCCGGGAGACCCAGTACTTC.

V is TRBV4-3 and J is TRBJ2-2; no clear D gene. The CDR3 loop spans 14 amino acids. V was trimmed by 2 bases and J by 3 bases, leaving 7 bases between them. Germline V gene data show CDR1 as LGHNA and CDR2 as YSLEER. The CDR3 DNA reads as TGCGCCAGCAGCCAAATGAGAGACACCGGGGAGCTGTTTTTT. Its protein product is CASSQMRDTGELFF.

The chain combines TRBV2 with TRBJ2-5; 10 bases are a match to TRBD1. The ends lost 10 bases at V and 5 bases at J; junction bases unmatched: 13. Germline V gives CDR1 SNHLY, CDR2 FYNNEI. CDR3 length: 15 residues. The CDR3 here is CATSPGQGGFETQYF. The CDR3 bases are TGTGCCACCTCCCCCGGACAGGGGGGTTTTGAGACCCAGTACTTC.

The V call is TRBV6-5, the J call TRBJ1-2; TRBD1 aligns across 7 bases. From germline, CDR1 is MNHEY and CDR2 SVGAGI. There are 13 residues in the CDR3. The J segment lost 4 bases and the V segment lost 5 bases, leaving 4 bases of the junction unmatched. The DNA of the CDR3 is TGTGCCAGCAGTGGCGGGACAGCCTATGGCTACACCTTC. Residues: CASSGGTAYGYTF.

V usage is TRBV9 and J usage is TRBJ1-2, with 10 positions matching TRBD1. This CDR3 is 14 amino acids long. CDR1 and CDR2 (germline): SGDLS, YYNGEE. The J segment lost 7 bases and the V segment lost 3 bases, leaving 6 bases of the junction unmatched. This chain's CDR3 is CASSATGQGLGYTF. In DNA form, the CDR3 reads TGTGCCAGCAGCGCCACGGGACAGGGGCTTGGCTACACCTTC. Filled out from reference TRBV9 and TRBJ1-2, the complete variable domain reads DSGVTQTPKHLITATGQRVTLRCSPRSGDLSVYWYQQSLDQGLQFLIQYYNGEERAKGNILERFSAQQFPDLHSELNLSSLELGDSALYFCASSATGQGLGYTFGSGTRLTVV.

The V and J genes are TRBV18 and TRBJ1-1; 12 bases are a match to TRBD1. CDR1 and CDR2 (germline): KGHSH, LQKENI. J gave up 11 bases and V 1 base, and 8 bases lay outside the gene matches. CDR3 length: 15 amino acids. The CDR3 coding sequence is TGTGCCAGCTCACCACGGGACAGGGGGCATACGGGGGCTTTCTTT. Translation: CASSPRDRGHTGAFF.

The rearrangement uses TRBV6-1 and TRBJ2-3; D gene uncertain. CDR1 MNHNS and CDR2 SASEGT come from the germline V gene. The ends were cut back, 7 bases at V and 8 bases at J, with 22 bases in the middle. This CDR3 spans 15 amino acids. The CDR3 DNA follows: TGTGCCAGCACCCCAATAGCCGAGGCTAAAGGTACGCAGTATTTT. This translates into CASTPIAEAKGTQYF.

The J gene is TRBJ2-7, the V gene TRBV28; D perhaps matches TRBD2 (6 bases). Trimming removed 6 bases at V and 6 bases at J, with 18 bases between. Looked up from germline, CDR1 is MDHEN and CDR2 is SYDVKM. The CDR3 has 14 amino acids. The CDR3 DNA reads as TGTGCCAGCAGAGGGTGGGGGGACGGACCCGAGCAGTACTTC. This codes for CASRGWGDGPEQYF.